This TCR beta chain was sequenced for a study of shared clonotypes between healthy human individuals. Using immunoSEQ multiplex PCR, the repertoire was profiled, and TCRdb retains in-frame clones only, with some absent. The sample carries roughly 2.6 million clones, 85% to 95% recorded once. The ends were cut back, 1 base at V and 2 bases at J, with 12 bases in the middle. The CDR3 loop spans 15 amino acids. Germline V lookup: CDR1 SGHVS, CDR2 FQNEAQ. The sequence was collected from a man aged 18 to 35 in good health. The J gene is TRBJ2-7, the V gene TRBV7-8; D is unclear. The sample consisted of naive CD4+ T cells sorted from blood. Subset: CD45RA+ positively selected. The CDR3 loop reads CASSLVSGNPYEQYF. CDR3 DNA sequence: TGTGCCAGCAGCTTAGTGTCGGGCAATCCCTACGAGCAGTACTTC. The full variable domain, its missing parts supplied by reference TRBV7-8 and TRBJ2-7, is GAGVSQSPRYKVAKRGQDVALRCDPISGHVSLFWYQQALGQGPEFLTYFQNEAQLDKSGLPSDRFFAERPEGSVSTLKIQRTQQEDSAVYLCASSLVSGNPYEQYFGPGTRLTVT.